Below, 14 T cell receptor beta chains from the same sample are listed, as sequenced in a study of shared clonotypes between healthy human individuals. The table came from immunoSEQ multiplex PCR; TCRdb's copy has only in-frame clones and leaves some out. The data contain under 350,000 clones, roughly 84% of them seen just once; the ten biggest clones take up 15% to 20%. Sequenced input: memory CD8+ T cells sorted from blood. Subset here: CD45RO+ cells pooled with CCR7-negative TemRA cells. Receptors were obtained from a man aged 18 to 35 in good health.

This clone was counted many times. The chain has TRBV11-2 and TRBJ2-7; 7 nucleotides match TRBD2. The CDR3 runs 16 residues. The V gene end was trimmed by 0 bases and the J gene end by 4 bases; junction bases not matched to a gene: 9. Germline lookup yields CDR1 SGHAT and CDR2 FQNNGV. CDR3 region: CASSLDHRGSQYEQYF. The CDR3 coding sequence is TGTGCCAGCAGCTTAGATCACCGCGGGAGTCAGTACGAGCAGTACTTC. Full variable domain (rest looked up from reference TRBV11-2 and TRBJ2-7): EAGVAQSPRYKIIEKRQSVAFWCNPISGHATLYWYQQILGQGPKLLIQFQNNGVVDDSQLPKDRFSAERLKGVDSTLKIQPAKLEDSAVYLCASSLDHRGSQYEQYFGPGTRLTVT.

This clone was observed many times. The rearrangement joins TRBV27 to TRBJ1-5; maybe TRBD1 (5 bases). The CDR3 contains 15 residues. The germline V and J ends were trimmed by 5 bases and 2 bases, with 13 bases remaining between them. CDR1 MNHEY and CDR2 SMNVEV come from the germline V gene (reference sequence). The CDR3 is CASSQGRVGNQPQHF. The CDR3 DNA sequence: TGTGCCAGCAGTCAAGGCAGGGTAGGCAATCAGCCCCAGCATTTT.

J is TRBJ2-5 and V is TRBV10-2, with 7 bases lining up with TRBD2. Germline CDR1 and CDR2: WSHSY and SAAADI. With 1 base clipped from V and 5 bases from J, the junction kept 4 bases outside the gene matches. CDR3 size: 14 residues. The CDR3 DNA reads as TGCGCCAGCAGTGAGTTTGGGGGAGGGGAGACCCAGTACTTC. Translating gives CASSEFGGGETQYF.

The V gene is TRBV27, the J gene TRBJ1-1; maybe TRBD1 (5 bases). The CDR3 contains 15 residues. Per the germline V gene, CDR1 is MNHEY and CDR2 is SMNVEV (reference sequence). V was pared by 1 base and J by 3 bases, with 12 bases between. CDR3 loop: CASSLYGGGDTEAFF. In nucleotides, the CDR3 is TGTGCCAGCAGTTTATACGGGGGAGGGGACACTGAAGCTTTCTTT.

The chain is built from TRBV5-1 and TRBJ1-5; TRBD1 agrees at 8 bases. This CDR3 region has 16 residues. Germline values: CDR1 SGHRS, CDR2 YFSETQ. With 4 bases clipped from V and 1 base from J, the junction kept 7 bases outside the gene matches. This chain's CDR3 is CASSAGTGESNQPQHF. The CDR3 DNA reads TGCGCCAGCAGCGCCGGGACAGGTGAGAGCAATCAGCCCCAGCATTTT.

V gene TRBV2 combines with J gene TRBJ1-1, with TRBD1 matching 9 bases. Germline loops: CDR1 SNHLY, CDR2 FYNNEI. The CDR3 is 15 amino acids. The V and J ends lost 3 bases and 2 bases, in that order; junction bases with no gene match: 4. CDR3 coding DNA: TGTGCCAGCAGTGATGGTACAGGGGGCAACACTGAAGCTTTCTTT. Translation gives CASSDGTGGNTEAFF. The complete variable domain, with remaining parts taken from reference TRBV2 and TRBJ1-1, reads EPEVTQTPSHQVTQMGQEVILRCVPISNHLYFYWYRQILGQKVEFLVSFYNNEISEKSEIFDDQFSVERPDGSNFTLKIRSTKLEDSAMYFCASSDGTGGNTEAFFGQGTRLTVV.

In this sample, this clone turned up once. V and J are TRBV18 and TRBJ1-2, with D possibly TRBD1 on 6 matching bases. Germline V gene data show CDR1 as KGHSH and CDR2 as LQKENI. The V end lost 3 bases, the J end lost 6 bases, and 14 bases lay between the germline ends. CDR3 length: 14 residues. The CDR3 DNA reads TGTGCCAGCTCACCTCCTGAGGGGGTAGATGGCTACACCTTC. It is translated as CASSPPEGVDGYTF.

This clone was seen at least ten times. This rearrangement joins TRBV5-8 to TRBJ2-7, with D perhaps matching TRBD1 or TRBD2 (5 bases each). Trimming left V 4 bases short and J 2 bases short, with 10 bases between. This CDR3 region has 13 residues. CDR1 is SGHTS and CDR2 is YDEGEE in the germline V gene. The CDR3 loop is CASSQVGPYEQYF. Written as DNA, the CDR3 is TGTGCCAGCAGCCAGGTGGGACCCTACGAGCAGTACTTC.

The chain links TRBV30 to TRBJ2-3, with D possibly matching TRBD2 (5 bases). This CDR3 comprises 15 residues. V was trimmed by 2 bases and J by 0 bases, leaving 12 bases between them. The germline CDR1 and CDR2 sequences are GTSNPN and SVGIG (reference sequence). Here the CDR3 reads CAWSPGLTSTDTQYF. Written as DNA, the CDR3 is TGTGCCTGGAGTCCCGGACTGACTAGCACAGATACGCAGTATTTT. Variable domain in full (rest from reference TRBV30 and TRBJ2-3): SQTIHQWPATLVQPVGSPLSLECTVEGTSNPNLYWYRQAAGRGLQLLFYSVGIGQISSEVPQNLSASRPQDRQFILSSKKLLLSDSGFYLCAWSPGLTSTDTQYFGPGTRLTVL.

The rearrangement joins TRBV5-1 to TRBJ1-1; no firm D call. The germline V and J ends were trimmed by 0 bases and 1 base, with 10 bases remaining between them. The CDR3 totals 15 residues. Germline CDR1 is SGHRS and CDR2 is YFSETQ. CDR3 DNA sequence: TGCGCCAGCAGCTTGGAAGTCCCAGGGAACACTGAAGCTTTCTTT. This sequence encodes CASSLEVPGNTEAFF.

The CDR3 spells CASSLEGDTQYF. In DNA, the CDR3 is TGTGCCAGCAGCTTGGAGGGAGATACGCAGTATTTT. V and J are TRBV5-6 and TRBJ2-3, with D uncertain. The CDR3 contains 12 residues. Germline V lookup: CDR1 SGHDT, CDR2 YYEEEE. Trimming took 0 bases from V and 5 from J, leaving 4 bases between them.

The chain couples TRBV9 to TRBJ2-7; 8 bases are shared with TRBD2. Losses at the gene ends were 0 bases for V and 4 bases for J; bases not matched to a gene: 3. The CDR3 is 14 residues long. The germline V gene encodes CDR1 SGDLS and CDR2 YYNGEE. This CDR3 is CASSVVAGSYEQYF. The CDR3 coding sequence is TGTGCCAGCAGCGTAGTAGCGGGGAGTTACGAGCAGTACTTC.

V gene TRBV19 combines with J gene TRBJ1-6; weak D call: TRBD1 (5 bases). The CDR3 is 15 residues long. V lost 3 bases to trimming and J lost 5 bases, with 11 bases between them. Per germline, CDR1 LNHDA and CDR2 SQIVND (reference sequence). The CDR3 loop is CASSIDRDHNSPLHF. CDR3 bases: TGTGCCAGTAGTATCGACAGAGATCATAATTCACCCCTCCACTTT.

This sequence joins TRBV10-3 and TRBJ1-5; no clear D gene. CDR3 length: 13 amino acids. V lost 8 bases, J lost 3 bases, and 11 bases lay in between. CDR1 ENHRY and CDR2 SYGVKD come from the germline V gene. The CDR3 nucleotides read TGTGCCATCGGACGACGGCCCAATCAGCCCCAGCATTTT. Translating it yields CAIGRRPNQPQHF.